The entry below gives a single T cell receptor beta chain sequence along with its context. Germline trimming cut 5 bases from V and 0 bases from J; bases unmatched to any gene: 7. Per germline, CDR1 SEHNR and CDR2 FQNEAQ (reference sequence). The CDR3 length is 17 residues. Sequenced material consisted of expressed TCRB transcripts (all of the isolated RNA was reverse transcribed). Repertoires were generated with immunoSEQ multiplex PCR, while TCRdb's copy carries only in-frame clones and drops some. This table has 300,000 to 350,000 clones, about 15% appearing once. The data derive from a study of beta chain features in type 1 diabetes.

The sequenced sample was central memory CD4+ T cells from blood. This TCR was sampled from a man under 40 in good health. The chain combines TRBV7-9 with TRBJ1-6, with 7 bases identical to TRBD1. CDR3 nucleotide sequence: TGTGCCAGCAGCGACAGGGTTACGAGCTCCTATAATTCACCCCTCCACTTT. This translates into CASSDRVTSSYNSPLHF. The full variable domain, rest sourced from reference TRBV7-9 and TRBJ1-6, is DTGVSQNPRHKITKRGQNVTFRCDPISEHNRLYWYRQTLGQGPEFLTYFQNEAQLEKSRLLSDRFSAERPKGSFSTLEIQRTEQGDSAMYLCASSDRVTSSYNSPLHFGNGTRLTVT.